These 20 T cell receptor beta chains came from one sample sequenced in a study of T cells in localized non-small cell lung cancer. Libraries were prepared by immunoSEQ multiplex PCR; TCRdb keeps only in-frame clonotypes and omits some of them. Seen here are roughly 40,000 clones, around 86% observed once, and the top ten hold around 6.6%. The sample here was peripheral blood mononuclear cells, taken before any cancer treatment. The receptors stem from a male donor at least 60 years old with stage II lung adenocarcinoma.

The chain recombines TRBV7-2 with TRBJ2-1; possible D gene TRBD1, 5 bases. The germline V and J ends were trimmed by 0 bases and 7 bases, with 10 bases remaining between them. The germline V gene encodes CDR1 SGHTA and CDR2 FQGNSA. The CDR3 runs to 14 residues. CDR3 bases: TGTGCCAGCAGCTTAGCATCAGGGTCGAATGAGCAGTTCTTC. Protein: CASSLASGSNEQFF.

This chain uses TRBV7-3 with TRBJ2-3; D may match TRBD1 or TRBD2 (5 bases each). CDR3 length: 16 amino acids. Trimming cost V 5 bases and J 2 bases, with 17 bases left between them. Germline V gene lookup returns CDR1 SGHTA and CDR2 FQGTGA. In DNA, the CDR3 is TGTGCCAGCAGCGCTGAGGGGTTCAGCACCACAGATACGCAGTATTTT. Amino acid sequence: CASSAEGFSTTDTQYF.

The V gene is TRBV5-8, the J gene TRBJ2-2; 7 nucleotides match TRBD1. CDR1 and CDR2 from the germline V gene are SGHTS and YDEGEE. J was trimmed by 5 bases and V by 0 bases; bases with no gene match: 13. The CDR3 runs 18 residues. The CDR3 protein is CASSLAIGAGGRTGELFF. For the CDR3, the DNA is TGTGCCAGCAGCTTGGCCATTGGAGCAGGGGGTAGGACCGGGGAGCTGTTTTTT.

The chain uses TRBV30 and TRBJ1-5; D is undetermined. Germline values: CDR1 GTSNPN, CDR2 SVGIG (reference sequence). The CDR3 is made up of 12 amino acids. The V gene lost 5 bases and the J gene lost 5 bases, with 10 bases spanning the gap. CDR3 residues: CAWGIGHQPQHF. The CDR3 region has the DNA TGTGCCTGGGGAATTGGACATCAGCCCCAGCATTTT. Supplemented by reference TRBV30 and TRBJ1-5, the full variable domain reads SQTIHQWPATLVQPVGSPLSLECTVEGTSNPNLYWYRQAAGRGLQLLFYSVGIGQISSEVPQNLSASRPQDRQFILSSKKLLLSDSGFYLCAWGIGHQPQHFGDGTRLSIL.

This chain connects TRBV19 to TRBJ2-1; TRBD1 agrees at 7 bases. Germline V gene lookup returns CDR1 LNHDA and CDR2 SQIVND (reference sequence). The CDR3 is 17 amino acids. With 0 bases clipped from V and 4 bases from J, the junction kept 9 bases outside the gene matches. Written as DNA, the CDR3 is TGTGCCAGTAGTATAGACAGGGGGATCCCTCTTTACAATGAGCAGTTCTTC. It yields the protein CASSIDRGIPLYNEQFF.

The rearrangement joins TRBV5-4 to TRBJ1-1, with a weak D call TRBD1 (6 bases). The CDR3 length is 12 residues. Germline V gene lookup returns CDR1 SGHNT and CDR2 YYREEE (reference sequence). V lost 5 bases to trimming and J lost 5 bases, with 10 bases between them. CDR3 region: CASSVRGTEAFF. DNA of the CDR3: TGTGCCAGCAGTGTCAGGGGAACTGAAGCTTTCTTT.

The chain combines TRBV28 with TRBJ2-1; D not resolved. The CDR3 sequence is 10 residues long. CDR1 is MDHEN, CDR2 SYDVKM, per germline. V was shortened by 4 bases and J by 8 bases, with 3 bases between the two germline ends. CDR3 sequence reads: CASSSYEQFF. DNA of the CDR3: TGTGCCAGCAGTTCCTATGAGCAGTTCTTC.

This rearrangement joins TRBV23-1 to TRBJ2-1, with 9 nucleotides matching TRBD2. TRBV23-1 is marked as an open reading frame, function uncertain. This CDR3 comprises 14 residues. J gave up 7 bases and V 2 bases, and 3 bases lay outside the gene matches. In nucleotides, the CDR3 is TGCGCCAGCAGTCAAGGACTAGCGAGGAATGAGCAGTTCTTC. Residues: CASSQGLARNEQFF.

As concerns this clone: One junction end disagrees with the germline gene, perhaps due to a read error. The chain is built from TRBV7-9 and TRBJ1-1; D may be TRBD1 (6 bases). The CDR3 is 15 amino acids. The germline CDR1 and CDR2 sequences are SEHNR and FQNEAQ (reference sequence). CDR3 sequence: CASSQVAGARTEAFF. The CDR3 DNA reads TGCGCCAGCAGCCAAGTGGCGGGGGCGAGGACTGAAGCTTTCTTT.

The genes are TRBV28 and TRBJ2-2; no definite D call. V was trimmed by 6 bases and J by 5 bases, leaving 25 bases between them. This CDR3 spans 18 amino acids. Germline CDR1 reads MDHEN; CDR2 reads SYDVKM. CDR3 bases: TGTGCCAGCAGCAGCCTCCCTGGGCAGAGAAGCTGGACCGGGGAGCTGTTTTTT. Its protein product is CASSSLPGQRSWTGELFF.

This rearrangement joins TRBV7-6 to TRBJ2-7, with TRBD2 identical over 10 bases. The CDR3 has 15 amino acids. Germline V CDR1 and CDR2: SGHVS, FNYEAQ. V was pared by 0 bases and J by 3 bases, with 2 bases of the junction left unmatched. The CDR3 nucleotides are TGTGCCAGCAGCTTAGCGGCTAGCGGGAGCTACGAGCAGTACTTC. Translating gives CASSLAASGSYEQYF.

The chain combines TRBV6-1 with TRBJ1-1; 9 bases map to TRBD1. The CDR3 covers 13 residues. Germline CDR1 MNHNS, CDR2 SASEGT. Losses at the gene ends were 4 bases for V and 4 bases for J; bases not matched to a gene: 1. CDR3: CASSGTGVTEAFF. The CDR3 DNA sequence: TGTGCCAGCAGTGGGACAGGGGTCACTGAAGCTTTCTTT.

V gene TRBV6-4 combines with J gene TRBJ2-1, with 9 positions matching TRBD2. J was trimmed by 7 bases and V by 5 bases; bases with no gene match: 9. Germline-derived CDR1 and CDR2 are MRHNA and SNTAGT. The CDR3 is made up of 15 amino acids. The chain's CDR3 is CASSPLAGVGNEQFF. The CDR3 nucleotides read TGTGCCAGCAGTCCTTTAGCGGGAGTAGGGAATGAGCAGTTCTTC.

J is TRBJ2-4 and V is TRBV30; TRBD2 matches 16 bases. Trimming removed 0 bases from V and 2 bases from J; junction bases left unmatched: 7. Germline V gene data show CDR1 as GTSNPN and CDR2 as SVGIG (reference sequence). The CDR3 contains 19 residues. The DNA of the CDR3 is TGTGCCTGGAGTGTAAAGGGACTAGCGGGAGGGTTACCCAAAAACATTCAGTACTTC. This sequence encodes CAWSVKGLAGGLPKNIQYF.

The V gene is TRBV18, the J gene TRBJ1-1; 7 nucleotides match TRBD1. The CDR3 totals 13 residues. The ends lost 0 bases at V and 8 bases at J; junction bases unmatched: 3. Germline values: CDR1 KGHSH, CDR2 LQKENI. The DNA for the CDR3 is TGTGCCAGCTCACCACCGAGACAGGGCGAAGCTTTCTTT. Translated, it gives CASSPPRQGEAFF.

This clone occurred a few times. The chain uses TRBV6-6 and TRBJ2-3, with 7 positions matching TRBD2. V gave up 5 bases and J gave up 1 base; unmatched junction bases: 6. The germline gives CDR1 MNHNY, CDR2 SVGAGI (reference sequence). CDR3 length: 15 amino acids. The chain's CDR3 is CASSLSSGGTDTQYF. DNA for the CDR3: TGTGCCAGCAGTCTCTCTAGCGGAGGCACAGATACGCAGTATTTT.

The chain couples TRBV2 to TRBJ2-1, with unresolved D. The CDR3 spans 14 residues. Germline values: CDR1 SNHLY, CDR2 FYNNEI. V lost 3 bases to trimming and J lost 3 bases, with 9 bases between them. Here the CDR3 reads CASSEQSLYNEQFF. As DNA, the CDR3 is TGTGCCAGCAGTGAGCAGTCGCTCTACAATGAGCAGTTCTTC.

This clone has only one observation. This chain joins TRBV30 and TRBJ2-2; D not certain. The CDR3 has 10 residues. V lost 7 bases, J lost 5 bases, and 5 bases lay in between. Germline CDR1 and CDR2: GTSNPN and SVGIG (reference sequence). Here the CDR3 DNA reads TGTGCCTCCTTTACCGGGGAGCTGTTTTTT. Its translation is CASFTGELFF.

The J gene is TRBJ2-1, the V gene TRBV4-2, with D unclear. V lost 0 bases to trimming and J lost 8 bases, with 11 bases between them. Per the germline V gene, CDR1 is LGHNA and CDR2 is YNFKEQ. The CDR3 runs 14 residues. The CDR3 reads CASSQDKHTDEQFF. The CDR3 nucleotides read TGTGCCAGCAGCCAAGACAAACACACTGATGAGCAGTTCTTC.

This clone has only a few counts. This chain connects TRBV7-8 to TRBJ2-7; D gene uncertain. Trimming pared 5 bases from V and 3 bases from J, leaving 17 bases between. The CDR3 runs to 15 residues. Germline loops: CDR1 SGHVS, CDR2 FQNEAQ. The CDR3 loop reads CASSLEPWVGYEQYF. The CDR3 DNA is TGTGCCAGCAGCCTAGAGCCATGGGTCGGCTACGAGCAGTACTTC.